Following are 26 T cell receptor beta chains from one sample sequenced in a study of T cells after yellow fever vaccination. MiXCR was run by TCRdb on the 5' RACE reads, yielding one entry per CDR3 protein. The sample carries about 240,000 distinct CDR3 sequences, 6% to 7.5% recorded once. The sequencing here drew on CD4+ T cells sorted from PBMCs, taken 15 days after the yellow fever booster vaccination. These receptors were obtained from a man aged 25 to 45 who received the YFV17D yellow fever vaccine.

The table lists this clonotype with many counts. V usage is TRBV7-2 and J usage is TRBJ2-7; 12 positions match TRBD2. Looked up from germline, CDR1 is SGHTA and CDR2 is FQGNSA. The CDR3 contains 15 residues. The V segment lost 5 bases and the J segment 3 bases; nucleotides outside the gene matches: 5. The CDR3 sequence is CASSKGLAGYYEQYF. DNA of the CDR3: TGTGCCAGCAGCAAAGGACTAGCGGGATACTACGAGCAGTACTTC.

A few counts support this clonotype. The rearrangement uses TRBV4-3 and TRBJ2-3, with 9 bases aligning to TRBD2. J lost 3 bases, V lost 0 bases, and 13 bases had no gene match. The germline V gene has CDR1 LGHNA and CDR2 YSLEER. The CDR3 spans 19 residues. CDR3: CASSQDWAGGGSATDTQYF. The CDR3, as DNA: TGCGCCAGCAGCCAAGATTGGGCGGGAGGGGGGAGCGCGACAGATACGCAGTATTTT.

This sequence joins TRBV10-3 and TRBJ2-6, with D uncertain. Germline V lookup: CDR1 ENHRY, CDR2 SYGVKD. Trimming stripped 0 bases from V and 0 bases from J, with 3 bases between. This CDR3 comprises 15 residues. The DNA of the CDR3 is TGTGCCATCAGTGAGTCTTACTCTGGGGCCAACGTCCTGACTTTC. Amino acid sequence: CAISESYSGANVLTF.

This chain links TRBV14 with TRBJ2-3, with D unclear. The CDR3 is 13 amino acids. The V end was cut by 4 bases, the J end by 7 bases, with 12 bases between. Germline loops: CDR1 SGHDN, CDR2 FVKESK. CDR3 loop: CASSLVGTYTQYF. CDR3 DNA sequence: TGTGCCAGCAGCCTCGTCGGAACCTATACGCAGTATTTT.

V usage is TRBV6-1 and J usage is TRBJ2-3, with 7 bases aligning to TRBD1. CDR1 and CDR2 from the germline V gene are MNHNS and SASEGT. V gave up 6 bases and J gave up 0 bases; unmatched junction bases: 6. CDR3 length: 15 amino acids. The CDR3 DNA follows: TGTGCCAGCAGCTCGGGACAGATAAGCACAGATACGCAGTATTTT. This translates into CASSSGQISTDTQYF.

This clonotype occurred many times. The chain is built from TRBV7-8 and TRBJ2-7; 8 bases agree with TRBD2. The CDR3 spans 15 residues. The ends lost 1 base at V and 2 bases at J; junction bases unmatched: 4. Germline values: CDR1 SGHVS, CDR2 FQNEAQ. DNA of the CDR3: TGTGCCAGCAGCTTAGTCACTAGCGGCACCTACGAGCAGTACTTC. Protein: CASSLVTSGTYEQYF.

This clonotype was seen at least ten times. The chain has TRBV12-3 or TRBV12-4 and TRBJ1-2, with TRBD1 identical over 7 bases. CDR3 length: 12 residues. V lost 5 bases and J lost 4; bases outside the gene matches: 1. CDR3 amino acids: CASSPGGYGYTF. CDR3 DNA: TGTGCCAGCAGTCCAGGGGGCTATGGCTACACCTTC.

The chain is built from TRBV4-3 and TRBJ2-7, with D possibly being TRBD1 or TRBD2 (6 bases each). Trimming took 5 bases from V and 6 from J, leaving 14 bases between them. The CDR3 covers 13 residues. Germline V gives CDR1 LGHNA, CDR2 YSLEER. CDR3 sequence (DNA): TGCGCCAGCAGCTGGGGGGCTGGGCGCGAGCAGTACTTC. Protein: CASSWGAGREQYF.

This clonotype was recorded a few times. V and J are TRBV5-1 and TRBJ2-5; 9 bases agree with TRBD1. Germline V gene data show CDR1 as SGHRS and CDR2 as YFSETQ. The trim removed 4 bases at V and 4 bases at J, leaving 5 bases unmatched. The CDR3 is 14 residues long. The CDR3 nucleotides are TGCGCCAGCAGCACGGGACAGGGTTTAGAGACCCAGTACTTC. Amino acid sequence: CASSTGQGLETQYF.

This clonotype was observed a few times. This CDR3 is CASSFRQEQYF. CDR3 coding DNA: TGTGCCAGCAGTTTCCGACAGGAGCAGTACTTC. V usage is TRBV25-1 and J usage is TRBJ2-7; D might be TRBD1 (5 bases). V shed 5 bases and J shed 7 bases, with 9 bases lying between them. Germline CDR1 MGHDK, CDR2 SYGVNS. This CDR3 is built from 11 residues.

V is TRBV20-1 and J is TRBJ2-1; TRBD2 agrees at 11 bases. The V gene's germline CDR1 is DFQATT and CDR2 SNEGSKA (reference sequence). The V and J ends lost 2 bases and 3 bases, in that order; junction bases with no gene match: 0. The length of the CDR3 is 14 residues. CDR3 sequence: CSARLAGGYNEQFF. The CDR3 DNA follows: TGCAGTGCTAGACTAGCGGGAGGCTACAATGAGCAGTTCTTC.

This clonotype was seen a handful of times. CDR3 bases: TGCAGCGTAGACGACGGGGCTAGTCCCTACGAGCAGTACTTC. Translating gives CSVDDGASPYEQYF. The V call is TRBV29-1, the J call TRBJ2-7, with D possibly being TRBD1 or TRBD2 (5 bases each). CDR1 is SQVTM and CDR2 is ANQGSEA in the germline V gene. The CDR3 covers 14 residues. The V end was cut by 6 bases, the J end by 2 bases, with 17 bases between.

This clonotype came up a few times. The chain carries TRBV18 and TRBJ2-2, with a weak D call TRBD2 (6 bases). The CDR3 runs 17 residues. CDR1 KGHSH and CDR2 LQKENI come from the germline V gene. V gave up 3 bases and J gave up 2 bases, with 16 bases separating them. CDR3 protein: CASSPLAGSHNTGELFF. The DNA of the CDR3 is TGTGCCAGCTCACCCTTGGCCGGGAGCCATAACACCGGGGAGCTGTTTTTT.

This clonotype was detected ten times or more. The gene calls are TRBV12-3 or TRBV12-4 and TRBJ2-7; D not certain. CDR3 size: 12 residues. The V end lost 2 bases, the J end lost 7 bases, and 9 bases lay between the germline ends. CDR3 DNA: TGTGCCAGCAGTTTAACAAAGGAAGAGCAGTACTTC. Translating gives CASSLTKEEQYF.

The chain has TRBV6-2 or TRBV6-3 and TRBJ1-1; D gene uncertain. V lost 5 bases and J 1 base, leaving 8 bases between the germline ends. The CDR3 is made up of 13 amino acids. From germline, CDR1 is MNHEY and CDR2 SVGEGT. The DNA for the CDR3 is TGTGCCAGCAGTAGGCTCGGGAACACTGAAGCTTTCTTT. Translating gives CASSRLGNTEAFF.

At least ten counts were recorded for this clonotype. The chain employs TRBV5-1 and TRBJ2-2; a weak D match, TRBD1 (5 bases). Germline-derived CDR1 and CDR2 are SGHRS and YFSETQ. The V end lost 4 bases, the J end lost 4 bases, and 8 bases lay between the germline ends. The CDR3 runs 13 residues. CDR3 loop: CASSMQGTGELFF. CDR3 nucleotides: TGCGCCAGCAGCATGCAGGGCACCGGGGAGCTGTTTTTT.

Only a few counts were recorded for this clonotype. The chain has TRBV7-2 and TRBJ2-5; D is undetermined. This CDR3 has 11 amino acids. The V and J ends lost 6 bases and 5 bases respectively, with 7 bases between them. The germline V gene has CDR1 SGHTA and CDR2 FQGNSA. CDR3 sequence: CASRVGETQYF. The CDR3 region has the DNA TGTGCCAGCAGGGTCGGGGAGACCCAGTACTTC. The complete variable domain, with remaining parts taken from reference TRBV7-2 and TRBJ2-5, reads GAGVSQSPSNKVTEKGKDVELRCDPISGHTALYWYRQSLGQGLEFLIYFQGNSAPDKSGLPSDRFSAERTGGSVSTLTIQRTQQEDSAVYLCASRVGETQYFGPGTRLLVL.

This clonotype was seen many times. The rearrangement joins TRBV12-3 or TRBV12-4 to TRBJ2-1; D is unresolved. V lost 1 base and J 0 bases, leaving 7 bases between the germline ends. The length of the CDR3 is 15 residues. The CDR3 coding sequence is TGTGCCAGCAGTTTAGACCTAAGCTCCTACAATGAGCAGTTCTTC. This translates into CASSLDLSSYNEQFF.

In this sample, this clonotype turned up once. The gene calls are TRBV5-6 and TRBJ2-7; D unresolved. The ends were cut back, 4 bases at V and 1 base at J, with 12 bases in the middle. Looked up from germline, CDR1 is SGHDT and CDR2 is YYEEEE. The CDR3 is 14 amino acids. CDR3 residues: CASSPRMGSYEQYF. CDR3 in DNA: TGTGCCAGCAGCCCGCGGATGGGATCCTACGAGCAGTACTTC.

The chain couples TRBV20-1 to TRBJ2-1, with TRBD2 matching 8 bases. The trim removed 6 bases at V and 1 base at J, leaving 8 bases unmatched. The V gene's germline CDR1 is DFQATT and CDR2 SNEGSKA (reference sequence). The CDR3 contains 15 residues. CDR3 in DNA: TGCAGTGCCGAGCCCCGCGGGAGGTCCTACAATGAGCAGTTCTTC. Translated, it gives CSAEPRGRSYNEQFF.

A few counts support this clonotype. The chain employs TRBV5-1 and TRBJ2-7; no firm D call. The CDR3 spans 14 residues. Germline lookup yields CDR1 SGHRS and CDR2 YFSETQ. V dropped 0 bases and J dropped 4 bases, with 11 bases sitting between them. For the CDR3, the DNA is TGCGCCAGCAGCTTGGACGGCAGCAAATACGAGCAGTACTTC. The encoded protein is CASSLDGSKYEQYF.

This clonotype was seen a handful of times. The rearrangement joins TRBV29-1 to TRBJ2-3; 7 bases are shared with TRBD2. Looked up from germline, CDR1 is SQVTM and CDR2 is ANQGSEA. The CDR3 loop spans 13 amino acids. V gave up 4 bases and J gave up 8 bases; unmatched junction bases: 9. This CDR3 reads CSVAGRPSGTQYF. CDR3 DNA: TGCAGCGTTGCCGGGAGGCCGTCCGGTACGCAGTATTTT.

This clonotype was counted at least ten times. The chain joins TRBV5-5 to TRBJ2-4; 7 positions agree with TRBD2. Germline trimming cut 1 base from V and 6 bases from J; bases unmatched to any gene: 4. The CDR3 is 14 amino acids. The germline gives CDR1 SGHKS, CDR2 YYEKEE (reference sequence). In DNA form, the CDR3 reads TGTGCCAGCAGCTTGTTACGGGAGGTAAACATTCAGTACTTC. Translating it yields CASSLLREVNIQYF.

Only a few counts were recorded for this clonotype. The chain has TRBV5-1 and TRBJ1-1; the match to TRBD1 covers 10 bases. With V trimmed by 0 bases and J by 5 bases, 4 bases remained unmatched. This CDR3 has 15 residues. Germline CDR1 and CDR2: SGHRS and YFSETQ. CDR3 region: CASSLASDRGTEAFF. The DNA of the CDR3 is TGCGCCAGCAGCTTGGCCTCGGACAGGGGGACTGAAGCTTTCTTT.

There are a few counts of this clonotype. The chain links TRBV29-1 to TRBJ2-1; D possibly corresponds to TRBD1 (6 bases). Trimming cost V 7 bases and J 5 bases, with 21 bases left between them. The CDR3 length is 15 residues. From germline, CDR1 is SQVTM and CDR2 ANQGSEA. CDR3 residues: CSAPQGSGRDNEQFF. The CDR3 nucleotides are TGCAGCGCCCCGCAGGGGTCCGGGCGGGACAATGAGCAGTTCTTC.

This clonotype was counted between two and nine times. CDR3 sequence: CASSQRLSGANVLTF. CDR3 nucleotides: TGCGCCAGCAGCCAACGCCTTTCTGGGGCCAACGTCCTGACTTTC. V and J are TRBV4-3 and TRBJ2-6, with D hard to call. Per the germline V gene, CDR1 is LGHNA and CDR2 is YSLEER. The CDR3 consists of 15 residues. V shed 2 bases and J shed 1 base, with 6 bases lying between them.